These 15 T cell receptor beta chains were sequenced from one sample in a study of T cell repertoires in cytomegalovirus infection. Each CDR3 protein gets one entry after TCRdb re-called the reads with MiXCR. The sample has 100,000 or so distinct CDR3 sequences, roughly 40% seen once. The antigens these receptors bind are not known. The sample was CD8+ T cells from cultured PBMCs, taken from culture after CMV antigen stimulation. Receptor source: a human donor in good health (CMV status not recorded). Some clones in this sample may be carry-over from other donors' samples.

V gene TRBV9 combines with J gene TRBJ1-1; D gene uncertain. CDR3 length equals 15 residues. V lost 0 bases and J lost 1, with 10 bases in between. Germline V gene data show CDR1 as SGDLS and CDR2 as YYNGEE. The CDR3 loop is CASSVDKGRNTEAFF. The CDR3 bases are TGTGCCAGCAGCGTAGACAAAGGGAGGAACACTGAAGCTTTCTTT.

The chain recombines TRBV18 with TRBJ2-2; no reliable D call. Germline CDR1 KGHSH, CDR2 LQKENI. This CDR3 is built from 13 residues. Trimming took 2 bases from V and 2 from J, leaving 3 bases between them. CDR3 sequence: CASSPDNTGELFF. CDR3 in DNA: TGTGCCAGCTCACCAGACAACACCGGGGAGCTGTTTTTT.

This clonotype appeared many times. The CDR3 region is CASSHPGGNEQFF. CDR3 in DNA: TGTGCCAGCAGCCACCCCGGGGGCAATGAGCAGTTCTTC. This rearrangement joins TRBV6-5 to TRBJ2-1; the D gene is possibly TRBD2 (6 bases). V was shortened by 6 bases and J by 6 bases, with 12 bases between the two germline ends. Germline V gene sequence: CDR1 MNHEY, CDR2 SVGAGI. The CDR3 sequence is 13 residues long.

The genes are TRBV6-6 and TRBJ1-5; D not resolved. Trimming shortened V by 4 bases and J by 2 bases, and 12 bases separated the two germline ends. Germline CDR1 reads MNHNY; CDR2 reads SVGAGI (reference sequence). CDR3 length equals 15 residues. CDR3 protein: CASSSQAGGNQPQHF. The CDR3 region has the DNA TGTGCCAGCAGTTCTCAGGCTGGGGGCAATCAGCCCCAGCATTTT.

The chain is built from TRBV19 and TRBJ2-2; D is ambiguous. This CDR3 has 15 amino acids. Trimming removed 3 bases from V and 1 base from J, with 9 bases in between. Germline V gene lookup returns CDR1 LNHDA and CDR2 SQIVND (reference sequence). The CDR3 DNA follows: TGTGCCAGTAGTATTCCCTCTCTGAACACCGGGGAGCTGTTTTTT. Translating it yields CASSIPSLNTGELFF. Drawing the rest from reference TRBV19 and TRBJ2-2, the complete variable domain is DGGITQSPKYLFRKEGQNVTLSCEQNLNHDAMYWYRQDPGQGLRLIYYSQIVNDFQKGDIAEGYSVSREKKESFPLTVTSAQKNPTAFYLCASSIPSLNTGELFFGEGSRLTVL.

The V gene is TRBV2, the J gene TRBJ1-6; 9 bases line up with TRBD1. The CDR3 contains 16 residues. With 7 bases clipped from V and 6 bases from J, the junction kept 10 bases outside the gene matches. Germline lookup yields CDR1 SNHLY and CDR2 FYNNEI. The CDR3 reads CASIPTWTGVNSPLHF. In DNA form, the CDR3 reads TGTGCCAGCATCCCTACCTGGACAGGGGTTAATTCACCCCTCCACTTT. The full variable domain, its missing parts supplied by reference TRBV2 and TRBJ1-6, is EPEVTQTPSHQVTQMGQEVILRCVPISNHLYFYWYRQILGQKVEFLVSFYNNEISEKSEIFDDQFSVERPDGSNFTLKIRSTKLEDSAMYFCASIPTWTGVNSPLHFGNGTRLTVT.

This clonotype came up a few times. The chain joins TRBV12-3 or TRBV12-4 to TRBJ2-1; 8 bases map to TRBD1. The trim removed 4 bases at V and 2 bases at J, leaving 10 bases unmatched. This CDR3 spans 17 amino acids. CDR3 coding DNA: TGTGCCAGCAGTTCTCAAACGGGACAGGATACCTACAATGAGCAGTTCTTC. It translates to CASSSQTGQDTYNEQFF.

CDR3 sequence reads: CASSQERGWVSGYTF. For the CDR3, the DNA is TGCGCCAGCAGCCAAGAAAGGGGATGGGTATCGGGCTACACCTTC. V gene TRBV4-1 combines with J gene TRBJ1-2; possible D gene TRBD1, 5 bases. The CDR3 is made up of 15 amino acids. V was trimmed by 0 bases and J by 8 bases, leaving 16 bases between them. Germline CDR1 reads MGHRA; CDR2 reads YSYEKL.

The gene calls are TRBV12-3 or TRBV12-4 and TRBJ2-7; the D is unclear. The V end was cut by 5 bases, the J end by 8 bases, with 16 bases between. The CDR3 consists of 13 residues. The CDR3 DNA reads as TGTGCCAGCAGTCTCCCCCCCGGGTGGCAGCAGTACTTC. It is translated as CASSLPPGWQQYF.

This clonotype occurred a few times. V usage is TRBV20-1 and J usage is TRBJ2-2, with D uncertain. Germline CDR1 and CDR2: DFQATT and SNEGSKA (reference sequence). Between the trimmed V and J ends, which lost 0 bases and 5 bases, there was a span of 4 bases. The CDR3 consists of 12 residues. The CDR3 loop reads CSARELTGELFF. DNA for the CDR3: TGCAGTGCTAGAGAACTGACCGGGGAGCTGTTTTTT.

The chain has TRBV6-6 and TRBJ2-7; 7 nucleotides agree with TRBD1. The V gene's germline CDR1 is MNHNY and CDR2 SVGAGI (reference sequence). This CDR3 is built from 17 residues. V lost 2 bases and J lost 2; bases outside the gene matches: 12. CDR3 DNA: TGTGCCAGCAGTTACGACGCTATACAGGGGACCGCCTACGAGCAGTACTTC. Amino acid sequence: CASSYDAIQGTAYEQYF.

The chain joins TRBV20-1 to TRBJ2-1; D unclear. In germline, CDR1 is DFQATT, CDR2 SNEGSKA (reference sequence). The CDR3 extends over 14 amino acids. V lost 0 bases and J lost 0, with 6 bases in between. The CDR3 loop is CSARDPNSYNEQFF. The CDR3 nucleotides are TGCAGTGCTAGAGATCCTAACTCCTACAATGAGCAGTTCTTC.

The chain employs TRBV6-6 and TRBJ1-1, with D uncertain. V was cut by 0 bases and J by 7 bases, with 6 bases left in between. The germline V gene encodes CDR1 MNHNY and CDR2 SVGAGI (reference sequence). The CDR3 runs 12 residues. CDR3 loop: CASSYSRHEAFF. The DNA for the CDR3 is TGTGCCAGCAGTTACTCGAGGCATGAAGCTTTCTTT.

CDR3 coding DNA: TGTGCCAGCATCCTACAGGGGTCGTCTTCACCCCTCCACTTT. Residues: CASILQGSSSPLHF. The chain links TRBV2 to TRBJ1-6; 7 bases agree with TRBD1. CDR1 and CDR2 (germline): SNHLY, FYNNEI. After removal of 7 bases from V and 9 bases from J, the junction contained 9 bases not matched to a gene. The CDR3 runs 14 residues.

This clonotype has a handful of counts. Written as DNA, the CDR3 is TGTGCCAGCAGCTTAAACAGCGGGGGGCTCCCCAATGAGCAGTTCTTC. It codes for CASSLNSGGLPNEQFF. V and J are TRBV7-6 and TRBJ2-1; 9 nucleotides match TRBD2. After removal of 2 bases from V and 6 bases from J, the junction contained 8 bases not matched to a gene. Germline CDR1 reads SGHVS; CDR2 reads FNYEAQ. The CDR3 runs 16 residues.